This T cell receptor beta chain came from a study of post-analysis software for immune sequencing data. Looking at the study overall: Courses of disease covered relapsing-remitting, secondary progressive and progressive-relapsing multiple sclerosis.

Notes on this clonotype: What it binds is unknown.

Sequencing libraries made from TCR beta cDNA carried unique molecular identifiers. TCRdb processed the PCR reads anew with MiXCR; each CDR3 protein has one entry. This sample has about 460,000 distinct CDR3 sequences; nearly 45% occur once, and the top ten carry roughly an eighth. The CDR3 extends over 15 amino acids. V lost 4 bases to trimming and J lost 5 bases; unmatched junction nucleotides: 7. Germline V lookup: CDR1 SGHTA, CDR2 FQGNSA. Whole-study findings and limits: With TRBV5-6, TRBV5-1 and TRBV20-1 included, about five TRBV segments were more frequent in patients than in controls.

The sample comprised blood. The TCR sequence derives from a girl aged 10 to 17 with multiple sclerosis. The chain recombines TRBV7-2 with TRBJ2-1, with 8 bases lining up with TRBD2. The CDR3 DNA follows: TGTGCCAGCAGCTCGACTAGCGACCCTCACAATGAGCAGTTCTTC. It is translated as CASSSTSDPHNEQFF.